This T cell receptor (beta chain) derives from a study of blood T cell repertoires in COVID-19 (dated by TCRdb to the early 2020s). Some background on the complete study: Samples covering the acute and convalescent phases of COVID-19 were provided by collaborators in the United States, Italy and Spain. Nearly every sample came with metadata listing a de-identified subject ID, COVID-19 status, age in years and sex. The material from the prospective study consisted of cDNA or gDNA derived from T cells, B-cell-depleted T cells, or PBMCs. Samples were obtained from the ongoing ImmuneRACE study (first 160 participants) and from 1,254 subjects provided by 6 global collaborators. The repertoires were released in a freely available public database intended as a resource for research on the immune response to SARS-CoV-2. Where available, HLA class I and class II types were obtained from metadata supplied by the sample provider rather than from assay-based typing. Deeply sampled blood TCRbeta repertoires from subjects exposed to, actively infected with, or recovered from COVID-19 were included in the dataset. Broad study findings and their caveats: The quantity of clinical and demographic metadata differed by source and by participant and was supplied without curation.

Remarks on this clone: Its antigen specificity is not known. Base qualities are not at hand, and no much larger clone is one base apart.

The immunoSEQ Assay, a bias-controlled multiplex PCR, was used to amplify TCRbeta CDR3 regions from genomic DNA. Regarding the original processing steps: The number of nucleated cells in each sample was estimated from the amplification of reference gene primers within the assay. To quantify the absolute abundance of each unique TCRbeta CDR3 rearrangement, sequence reads were collapsed and filtered. For each sample, productive Simpson clonality was calculated as the square root of Simpson's diversity index over productive rearrangements. The immuneACCESS repertoire file appears here via TCRdb, limited to in-frame rearrangements. These files lack a portion of the clones; in checked studies, under half of the deficit traces to unresolved V genes, and the cause of the others is not known. Clone size and V and J calls were adopted from that table, with D and trimming inferred from the DNA. This sample lists over 300,000 clones; roughly 90% were detected once. The ten largest clones represent roughly 6.7% of the sample.

Another Seattle source contributed samples from volunteer blood donors who had recovered from COVID-19. Whole blood was collected in K2EDTA tubes by collaborating institutions according to the institutions' own protocols. For TCRbeta analysis, collaborators shipped samples as frozen whole blood, isolated PBMCs, or DNA extracted from either of those sample types. Reading the germline V gene gives CDR1 SGHTA and CDR2 FQGNSA. The CDR3 runs 13 residues from the cysteine to the phenylalanine. CDR3 DNA only is kept here, 39 bases in frame from base 1. Ends trimmed: V by 4 bases, J by 12 bases; bases unmatched to a gene: 4.

The receptor's source is a man between 18 and 35 years old who had recovered from COVID-19. Recombination linked TRBV7-2 to TRBJ2-1; 12 bases in the middle match TRBD1. Sequenced material: peripheral blood. The bases read TGTGCCAGCAGCTACGGGACAGGGGGCGCGCAGTTCTTC. It is translated as CASSYGTGGAQFF.